This entry lists 5 T cell receptor beta chains sequenced from one sample in a study of chemoradiotherapy in HPV16-positive cancers. Measured with immunoSEQ multiplex PCR; TCRdb has only the in-frame clones, and not every one. The table shows 12,000 or so clones, with approximately 86% occurring only once. Sequencing was performed on blood, taken from a patient who underwent chemoradiotherapy. The receptors come from a human donor with HPV-associated anogenital cancer.

This chain connects TRBV5-1 to TRBJ1-2, with TRBD1 matching 9 bases. Germline CDR1 and CDR2: SGHRS and YFSETQ. V gave up 0 bases and J gave up 3 bases; unmatched junction bases: 9. This CDR3 contains 17 residues. The CDR3 is CASSLGGTGSRDYGYTF. CDR3 coding DNA: TGCGCCAGCAGCTTGGGCGGGACAGGGAGCAGAGACTATGGCTACACCTTC. Based on the CDR3 plus reference TRBV5-1 and TRBJ1-2, the full variable domain is KAGVTQTPRYLIKTRGQQVTLSCSPISGHRSVSWYQQTPGQGLQFLFEYFSETQRNKGNFPGRFSGRQFSNSRSEMNVSTLELGDSALYLCASSLGGTGSRDYGYTFGSGTRLTVV.

This clone was seen once. The gene calls are TRBV4-2 and TRBJ1-2; 10 positions agree with TRBD1. Trimming at V came to 1 base and at J to 7 bases, leaving 12 bases not matched to a gene. From germline, CDR1 is LGHNA and CDR2 YNFKEQ. The CDR3 consists of 17 residues. CDR3 region: CASSQGLGTGVYIGYTF. The DNA of the CDR3 is TGTGCCAGCAGCCAAGGATTGGGGACAGGGGTTTATATTGGCTACACCTTC.

This clone was counted a few times. J is TRBJ1-1 and V is TRBV29-1; 8 bases map to TRBD1. The length of the CDR3 is 13 residues. Germline-derived CDR1 and CDR2 are SQVTM and ANQGSEA. Losses at the gene ends were 7 bases for V and 2 bases for J; bases not matched to a gene: 6. The CDR3 DNA reads TGCAGCGCTCGGACAGGGATCAACACTGAAGCTTTCTTT. It specifies CSARTGINTEAFF.

This clone was seen just once. The chain joins TRBV5-1 to TRBJ2-5; 9 nucleotides align to TRBD2. The CDR3 consists of 16 residues. Germline V gene lookup returns CDR1 SGHRS and CDR2 YFSETQ. The J segment lost 4 bases and the V segment lost 0 bases, leaving 7 bases of the junction unmatched. CDR3 residues: CASSLDGRGGGETQYF. CDR3 nucleotide sequence: TGCGCCAGCAGCTTGGATGGGCGGGGGGGCGGAGAGACCCAGTACTTC.

The CDR3 is CASSLQGNTEAFF. As DNA, the CDR3 is TGTGCCAGCAGCCTACAGGGGAACACTGAAGCTTTCTTT. The chain is built from TRBV7-9 and TRBJ1-1, with D tentatively TRBD1 (6 bases). Germline CDR1 reads SEHNR; CDR2 reads FQNEAQ (reference sequence). The CDR3 covers 13 residues. The germline V and J ends were trimmed by 5 bases and 1 base, with 8 bases remaining between them.